This T cell receptor beta chain originates from a study of T-cell memory formation after mild COVID-19. Germline assignment: CDR1 LGHDT and CDR2 YNNKEL (reference sequence). Trimming took 3 bases from V and 2 from J; bases not matched to a gene: 6. This CDR3 is built from 17 residues. TCRdb ran MiXCR on the 5' RACE reads and lists one entry per CDR3 protein. The sample holds 70,000 to 95,000 distinct CDR3 sequences, 9.5% to 15% seen once. This sequence joins TRBV3-1 and TRBJ2-2; TRBD2 aligns across 10 bases. Sequenced input: PBMCs or a T cell subset sorted from them (not recorded which). The receptor comes from a man between 18 and 29 years old who had mild COVID-19 (a few samples of this study predate the infection). Cell type and time point are not known. CDR3 in DNA: TGTGCCAGCAGCCATGATAGCGGGGGGACCAACACCGGGGAGCTGTTTTTT. Translated: CASSHDSGGTNTGELFF.